This TCR beta chain was sequenced during a study of T-cell reconstitution after alpha-beta-depleted transplantation in children. V dropped 1 base and J dropped 9 bases, with 16 bases sitting between them. The germline gives CDR1 MGHRA, CDR2 YSYEKL. The CDR3 contains 15 residues. Unique molecular identifiers were incorporated during preparation of the TCRbeta library. TCRdb ran MiXCR on the PCR reads and lists one entry per CDR3 protein. The sample contains some 500,000 distinct CDR3 sequences, approximately 16% of which appear only once. This clonotype was counted between two and nine times. Specimen: PBMCs from the stem cell graft donor, collected from the stem cell graft. The origin of this receptor is a human donor who donated a stem cell graft to a child with acute lymphoblastic leukemia. This chain connects TRBV4-1 to TRBJ2-1, with unresolved D. CDR3 loop: CASSQVAAFAGEQFF. The CDR3 nucleotides read TGCGCCAGCAGCCAAGTAGCAGCCTTCGCCGGTGAGCAGTTCTTC.